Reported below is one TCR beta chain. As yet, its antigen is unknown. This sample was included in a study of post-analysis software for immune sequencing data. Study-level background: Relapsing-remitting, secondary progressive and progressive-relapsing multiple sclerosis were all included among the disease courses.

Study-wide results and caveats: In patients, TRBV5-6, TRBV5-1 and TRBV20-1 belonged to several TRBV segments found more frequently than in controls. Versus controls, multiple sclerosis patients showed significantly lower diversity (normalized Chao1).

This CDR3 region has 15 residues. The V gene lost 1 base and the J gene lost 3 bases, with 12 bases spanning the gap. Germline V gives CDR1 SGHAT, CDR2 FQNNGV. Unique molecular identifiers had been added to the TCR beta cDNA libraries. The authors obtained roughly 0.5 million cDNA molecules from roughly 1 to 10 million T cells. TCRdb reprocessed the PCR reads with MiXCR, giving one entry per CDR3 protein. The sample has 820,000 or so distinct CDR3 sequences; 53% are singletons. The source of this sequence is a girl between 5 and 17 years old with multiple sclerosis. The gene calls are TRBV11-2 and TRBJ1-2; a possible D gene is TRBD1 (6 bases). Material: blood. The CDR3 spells CASSLAHRDDYGYTF. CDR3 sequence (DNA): TGTGCCAGCAGCTTAGCCCACAGGGATGACTATGGCTACACCTTC. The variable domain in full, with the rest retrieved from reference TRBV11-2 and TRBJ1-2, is EAGVAQSPRYKIIEKRQSVAFWCNPISGHATLYWYQQILGQGPKLLIQFQNNGVVDDSQLPKDRFSAERLKGVDSTLKIQPAKLEDSAVYLCASSLAHRDDYGYTFGSGTRLTVV.